Shown below are 29 T cell receptor beta chains from a single sample sequenced in a study of cytomegalovirus exposure and HLA in healthy donors. The PCR contained 60 Vbeta and 13 Jbeta primers. Libraries were prepared by immunoSEQ multiplex PCR; TCRdb keeps only in-frame clonotypes and omits some of them. Of 140,000 or so clones listed, around 72% were seen once; the top ten hold over 2%. The source material was PBMCs. These receptors were obtained from a man between 35 and 55 years old in good health and CMV-seronegative.

V gene TRBV9 combines with J gene TRBJ2-1, with 7 nucleotides matching TRBD1. The CDR3 has 17 amino acids. Germline assignment: CDR1 SGDLS and CDR2 YYNGEE. V shed 1 base, J shed 2 bases, and the junction held 9 bases outside the gene matches. In DNA form, the CDR3 reads TGTGCCAGCAGCGTAAGAGAGGATCAGGGGGCCTACAATGAGCAGTTCTTC. Translated: CASSVREDQGAYNEQFF.

This rearrangement joins TRBV18 to TRBJ2-5; TRBD2 matches 8 bases. The CDR3 length is 16 residues. The germline CDR1 and CDR2 sequences are KGHSH and LQKENI. Unmatched junction bases numbered 4, after V lost 0 bases and J lost 1 base. CDR3 coding DNA: TGTGCCAGCTCACCACCTACGGGAGGGACCCAAGAGACCCAGTACTTC. This encodes CASSPPTGGTQETQYF.

This clone has only one observation. The chain joins TRBV18 to TRBJ2-7, with TRBD1 as a possible D gene (6 bases). The germline V gene encodes CDR1 KGHSH and CDR2 LQKENI. The CDR3 consists of 15 residues. V was pared by 8 bases and J by 5 bases, with 22 bases between. CDR3 coding DNA: TGTGCCAGCCAGGGAGAGGCGGACAGAAATCACGAGCAGTACTTC. Translating it yields CASQGEADRNHEQYF.

V usage is TRBV6-1 and J usage is TRBJ1-3, with 7 bases fitting TRBD1. CDR1 is MNHNS and CDR2 is SASEGT in the germline V gene. The CDR3 is 15 residues long. V gave up 6 bases and J gave up 0 bases; unmatched junction bases: 5. The CDR3 sequence: CASSRQGNSGNTIYF. Written as DNA, the CDR3 is TGTGCCAGCAGCCGACAGGGAAACTCTGGAAACACCATATATTTT.

This chain connects TRBV11-3 to TRBJ2-7, with TRBD2 matching over 12 bases. Germline lookup yields CDR1 SGHNT and CDR2 YENEEA. The CDR3 runs 15 residues. After removal of 8 bases from V and 2 bases from J, the junction contained 7 bases not matched to a gene. The CDR3 protein is CASLAGGRNTYEQYF. CDR3 bases: TGTGCCAGCCTAGCGGGGGGGCGCAACACCTACGAGCAGTACTTC.

The chain employs TRBV11-3 and TRBJ2-5, with D perhaps TRBD2 (6 bases). Trimming cost V 1 base and J 2 bases, with 14 bases left between them. The CDR3 is 16 amino acids. The germline V gene has CDR1 SGHNT and CDR2 YENEEA. CDR3 coding DNA: TGTGCCAGCAGCTTAGGTGGCGGGGCTGGGCAAGAGACCCAGTACTTC. Its translation is CASSLGGGAGQETQYF.

The chain recombines TRBV15 with TRBJ2-7; D unclear. V lost 0 bases, J lost 0 bases, and 9 bases lay in between. The germline CDR1 and CDR2 sequences are LNHNV and YYDKDF (reference sequence). The CDR3 is 15 amino acids. The DNA of the CDR3 is TGTGCCACCAGCAGAGATTTTGTCAGCTCCTACGAGCAGTACTTC. Its protein is CATSRDFVSSYEQYF.

V is TRBV7-9 and J is TRBJ1-5, with D unclear. Trimming took 1 base from V and 0 from J, leaving 7 bases between them. Per the germline V gene, CDR1 is SEHNR and CDR2 is FQNEAQ (reference sequence). This CDR3 has 15 residues. The CDR3 protein is CASSLGLYSNQPQHF. The CDR3 DNA reads TGTGCCAGCAGCTTAGGTCTGTATAGCAATCAGCCCCAGCATTTT.

J is TRBJ1-5 and V is TRBV4-1, with D possibly TRBD1 on 5 matching bases. The CDR3 spans 16 residues. Trimming took 4 bases from V and 0 from J, leaving 13 bases between them. From germline, CDR1 is MGHRA and CDR2 YSYEKL. CDR3 sequence: CASSPRQIDSNQPQHF. In nucleotides, the CDR3 is TGCGCCAGCAGCCCCAGACAGATAGATAGCAATCAGCCCCAGCATTTT.

The rearrangement uses TRBV4-2 and TRBJ2-5; D uncertain. The J call could be wrong; TRBJ2-7 is a better fit for the DNA end. CDR3 size: 17 residues. CDR1 is LGHNA and CDR2 is YNFKEQ in the germline V gene. The CDR3 nucleotides are TGTGCCAGCAGCCATCCCCCCGGGTCGATAAGCTCCTACGAGCAGTACTTC. Translating it yields CASSHPPGSISSYEQYF.

This clone turned up a few times. The CDR3 sequence is CASSFGIHGGTDTQYF. CDR3 nucleotides: TGTGCCAGCAGTTTCGGGATCCACGGCGGCACAGATACGCAGTATTTT. V is TRBV6-6 and J is TRBJ2-3, with TRBD2 as a possible D gene (5 bases). In germline, CDR1 is MNHNY, CDR2 SVGAGI (reference sequence). V lost 4 bases, J lost 1 base, and 15 bases lay in between. This CDR3 is built from 16 residues.

This chain connects TRBV7-6 to TRBJ2-7, with 10 bases identical to TRBD2. V shed 5 bases and J 7 bases; nucleotides not matched to a gene: 2. CDR3 size: 12 residues. Germline V lookup: CDR1 SGHVS, CDR2 FNYEAQ. The CDR3 loop is CASSASGREQYF. The CDR3 DNA reads TGTGCCAGCAGCGCTAGCGGGAGAGAGCAGTACTTC.

This chain connects TRBV2 to TRBJ2-7; 8 bases map to TRBD1. Unmatched junction bases numbered 7, after V lost 7 bases and J lost 2 bases. The length of the CDR3 is 14 residues. Looked up from germline, CDR1 is SNHLY and CDR2 is FYNNEI. DNA for the CDR3: TGTGCCAGCAACTCGGGACAGGCACCCTACGAGCAGTACTTC. Translation: CASNSGQAPYEQYF.

J is TRBJ2-5 and V is TRBV9; TRBD2 matches 7 bases. This CDR3 spans 13 amino acids. V was clipped by 4 bases and J by 5 bases; unmatched bases: 5. Germline loops: CDR1 SGDLS, CDR2 YYNGEE. The CDR3 here is CASSPTSEETQYF. CDR3 DNA sequence: TGTGCCAGCAGCCCAACTAGCGAGGAGACCCAGTACTTC.

The chain recombines TRBV10-3 with TRBJ2-3, with 10 nucleotides matching TRBD2. Trimming took 9 bases from V and 3 from J; bases not matched to a gene: 3. Germline CDR1 ENHRY, CDR2 SYGVKD. The CDR3 extends over 13 amino acids. CDR3 DNA: TGTGCCATAGCGGGAGGGCCGACAGATACGCAGTATTTT. Its protein product is CAIAGGPTDTQYF.

The chain combines TRBV2 with TRBJ2-5; 7 bases are a match to TRBD2. The V and J ends lost 6 bases and 0 bases, in that order; junction bases with no gene match: 4. This CDR3 contains 14 residues. Germline loops: CDR1 SNHLY, CDR2 FYNNEI. CDR3 region: CASSPRGDQETQYF. The CDR3 region has the DNA TGTGCCAGCAGCCCACGGGGGGACCAAGAGACCCAGTACTTC. The full variable domain, in which reference TRBV2 and TRBJ2-5 provide the parts outside the CDR3, is EPEVTQTPSHQVTQMGQEVILRCVPISNHLYFYWYRQILGQKVEFLVSFYNNEISEKSEIFDDQFSVERPDGSNFTLKIRSTKLEDSAMYFCASSPRGDQETQYFGPGTRLLVL.

V and J are TRBV10-3 and TRBJ2-1, with D tentatively TRBD2 (5 bases). Trimming removed 10 bases at V and 9 bases at J, with 16 bases between. This CDR3 has 12 residues. CDR1 and CDR2 (germline): ENHRY, SYGVKD. This CDR3 is CATIGLVGEQFF. The CDR3 bases are TGTGCCACGATAGGACTGGTCGGTGAGCAGTTCTTC.

The chain has TRBV6-5 and TRBJ2-1; maybe TRBD2 (6 bases). V was shortened by 2 bases and J by 11 bases, with 7 bases between the two germline ends. The CDR3 runs 11 residues. Germline V CDR1 and CDR2: MNHEY, SVGAGI. As DNA, the CDR3 is TGTGCCAGCAGTTACGGAGGGCAGCAGTTCTTC. It is translated as CASSYGGQQFF.

The chain uses TRBV7-2 and TRBJ2-7; a possible D gene is TRBD2 (7 bases). The V gene lost 5 bases and the J gene lost 3 bases, with 17 bases spanning the gap. Germline V lookup: CDR1 SGHTA, CDR2 FQGNSA. This CDR3 spans 15 amino acids. The DNA of the CDR3 is TGTGCCAGCAGCCATAGAGGGGGGGAGAGCTACGAGCAGTACTTC. The encoded protein is CASSHRGGESYEQYF.

J is TRBJ1-4 and V is TRBV20-1; TRBD1 might be the D (6 bases). CDR3 length: 11 residues. Germline lookup yields CDR1 DFQATT and CDR2 SNEGSKA (reference sequence). The CDR3 nucleotides are TGCAGCTACAGGGTGGGGGAAAAACTGTTTTTT. Translation gives CSYRVGEKLFF.

This clone came up once. This sequence joins TRBV5-4 and TRBJ2-5; D may be TRBD1 (6 bases). V lost 4 bases and J lost 2, with 9 bases in between. The germline V gene has CDR1 SGHNT and CDR2 YYREEE (reference sequence). The CDR3 is made up of 13 amino acids. The CDR3 bases are TGTGCCAGCAGCAGGGACATACAAGAGACCCAGTACTTC. This sequence encodes CASSRDIQETQYF.

This clone was seen once. The chain combines TRBV27 with TRBJ2-5; 11 nucleotides agree with TRBD1. Germline V CDR1 and CDR2: MNHEY, SMNVEV (reference sequence). The CDR3 is 15 residues long. V lost 5 bases, J lost 4 bases, and 6 bases stayed unmatched. CDR3 in DNA: TGTGCCAGCAGTCATGGACAGGGGGCCCGAGAGACCCAGTACTTC. It is translated as CASSHGQGARETQYF.

This clone has a handful of counts. This sequence joins TRBV5-1 and TRBJ2-1, with 9 bases fitting TRBD2. J was trimmed by 1 base and V by 5 bases; bases with no gene match: 7. The germline gives CDR1 SGHRS, CDR2 YFSETQ. This CDR3 is 16 amino acids long. CDR3 amino acids: CASSPTLAGSYNEQFF. The CDR3 nucleotides read TGCGCCAGCAGTCCTACTCTAGCGGGGTCCTACAATGAGCAGTTCTTC.

This clone was recorded once. This chain connects TRBV14 to TRBJ2-3, with 14 bases aligning to TRBD2. The CDR3 is 19 amino acids. Germline CDR1 is SGHDN and CDR2 is FVKESK. V lost 1 base and J lost 6; bases outside the gene matches: 12. In nucleotides, the CDR3 is TGTGCCAGCAGCCAAGGGCGCCCGGGACTAGCGGGAGTAAGGGATACGCAGTATTTT. Its protein product is CASSQGRPGLAGVRDTQYF.

This clone has only a few counts. The CDR3 DNA is TGTGCCATCAGTGAGTTTTTAGGAGATGGCTACACCTTC. It yields the protein CAISEFLGDGYTF. This chain connects TRBV10-3 to TRBJ1-2; no reliable D call. Germline V gives CDR1 ENHRY, CDR2 SYGVKD. V shed 1 base and J shed 6 bases, with 9 bases lying between them. This CDR3 has 13 residues.

This clone was seen a handful of times. The J gene is TRBJ2-5, the V gene TRBV7-2; TRBD2 matches 8 bases. After removal of 3 bases from V and 4 bases from J, the junction contained 7 bases not matched to a gene. CDR1 is SGHTA, CDR2 FQGNSA, per germline. This CDR3 is 15 amino acids long. Written as DNA, the CDR3 is TGTGCCAGCAGCTTGGACGGGGGGGTAGTAGAGACCCAGTACTTC. Protein: CASSLDGGVVETQYF.

The CDR3: CATSRDRLAKETQYF. The DNA of the CDR3 is TGTGCCACCAGCAGAGATCGGCTAGCGAAAGAGACCCAGTACTTC. This chain links TRBV15 with TRBJ2-5; the D gene is possibly TRBD2 (6 bases). CDR1 is LNHNV and CDR2 is YYDKDF in the germline V gene (reference sequence). This CDR3 is 15 amino acids long. Trimming cost V 0 bases and J 3 bases, with 11 bases left between them.

This chain uses TRBV7-9 with TRBJ1-2, with no clear D. Germline CDR1 and CDR2: SEHNR and FQNEAQ (reference sequence). The CDR3 length is 12 residues. V lost 0 bases and J 12 bases, leaving 11 bases between the germline ends. The CDR3 sequence: CASSLAVELHTF. In nucleotides, the CDR3 is TGTGCCAGCAGCTTAGCGGTAGAGCTGCACACCTTC.

V is TRBV6-1 and J is TRBJ1-4, with 8 bases matching TRBD1. V was clipped by 1 base and J by 4 bases; unmatched bases: 11. Germline CDR1 and CDR2: MNHNS and SASEGT. The CDR3 runs 18 residues. The CDR3 bases are TGTGCCAGCAGTGAAGTGGCGCCAGGGGGCCCCGATAATGAAAAACTGTTTTTT. Protein: CASSEVAPGGPDNEKLFF.